The clone carrying this TCR beta chain was seen just once. What it binds is not known. This CDR3 is 16 amino acids long. V lost 4 bases and J lost 7, with 22 bases in between. CDR1 is SGHDN, CDR2 FVKESK, per germline. The data were obtained in a study of shared clonotypes between healthy human individuals. Study-wide background: Donors were a couple of women and a few men aged 18 to 49. Study-wide results and caveats: Sequencing depth was expected to influence donor clonotype sharing. In this cohort, only blood was sampled, and tissue repertoires likely differ.

Per the original methods: As immunoSEQ supplied junction-only sequences (without quality scores), filtering differed. TCRdb's copy holds only in-frame clones and misses some; the assay was immunoSEQ multiplex PCR. That table supplies the V and J calls and clone size; D and trimming were determined from the DNA. The data contain under 1,100,000 clones, approximately 80% of them singletons. The sequencing sample was made of memory CD4+ T cells from PBMCs. Specified subset: CD45RA-negative fraction. This clonotype originated in a man aged 18 to 29 in good health. Some clones in this sample may be carry-over from other donors' samples. The chain joins TRBV14 to TRBJ1-1; D unresolved. The CDR3 sequence is CASSPLWEEGFGEAFF. Written as DNA, the CDR3 is TGTGCCAGCAGCCCCCTGTGGGAGGAGGGCTTTGGTGAAGCTTTCTTT.